This is a list of T cell receptor beta chains from one sample in a study of shared clonotypes between healthy human individuals. Generated by immunoSEQ multiplex PCR, the TCRdb table keeps only in-frame clones and is missing some. The data show 2 million to 3 million clones, 93% seen once. Source material: naive CD4+ T cells from PBMCs. These receptors all stem from a man between 18 and 35 years old in good health. Some clones in this sample may be carry-over from other donors' samples. Both conserved end residues are part of each CDR3. Each record gives: D gene, J gene, clone size, V gene, CDR3 protein, CDR3 DNA. A D gene is named only where the DNA matches it firmly. Rows give clone size only sometimes, using once, few, many, or a class for an expanded clone.

- TRBJ1-5 - TRBV28 CASSLYRSSYQPQHF TGTGCCAGCAGTTTATACAGGTCCAGCTATCAGCCCCAGCATTTT
- TRBJ2-3 - TRBV18 CASSPGFGVSTDTQYF TGTGCCAGCTCACCAGGGTTCGGGGTTAGCACAGATACGCAGTATTTT
- TRBJ1-4 - TRBV25-1 CASSEFGQGHEKLFF TGTGCCAGCAGTGAATTCGGGCAGGGGCATGAAAAACTGTTTTTT
TRBD1 TRBJ1-2 - TRBV5-4 CASRITGGNYGYTF TGTGCCAGCAGAATAACAGGGGGCAACTATGGCTACACCTTC
TRBD1 TRBJ2-7 - TRBV11-1 CASSLVQGAVYEQYF TGTGCCAGCAGCTTGGTACAGGGGGCTGTCTACGAGCAGTACTTC
- TRBJ2-3 - TRBV5-1 CASSLSPPDTQYF TGCGCCAGCAGCTTGTCCCCCCCAGATACGCAGTATTTT
- TRBJ2-7 - TRBV30 CAWSGKDEQYF TGTGCCTGGAGTGGCAAGGACGAGCAGTACTTC
TRBD1 TRBJ1-1 - TRBV19 CASSPLTGGRGTEAFF TGTGCCAGTAGTCCCCTAACAGGGGGCAGAGGCACTGAAGCTTTCTTT
- TRBJ2-1 - TRBV7-2 CASSPRSYNEQFF TGTGCCAGCAGCCCACGGTCTTACAATGAGCAGTTCTTC
TRBD2 TRBJ2-3 - TRBV18 CASSSGLAGSTDTQYF TGTGCCAGCTCATCCGGACTAGCGGGTAGCACAGATACGCAGTATTTT
TRBD1 TRBJ2-2 - TRBV7-9 CASSLQGAGELFF TGTGCCAGCAGCTTGCAGGGGGCCGGGGAGCTGTTTTTT
- TRBJ2-7 - TRBV6-1 CASRAIYEQYF TGTGCCAGCAGAGCTATCTACGAGCAGTACTTC
- TRBJ2-4 few TRBV5-4 CASSSYDRGHQYF TGTGCCAGCAGCTCATACGACAGAGGGCATCAGTACTTC
TRBD2 TRBJ2-5 - TRBV5-1 CASSPGGGSKETQYF TGCGCCAGCAGCCCTGGTGGCGGGAGCAAAGAGACCCAGTACTTC
TRBD1 TRBJ2-3 - TRBV6-4 CASSQPLRTRDRGPADTQYF TGTGCCAGCAGCCAGCCTCTCAGAACCCGGGACAGGGGACCCGCAGATACGCAGTATTTT
- TRBJ2-7 - TRBV15 CATSRGPYYEQYF TGTGCCACCAGCAGGGGACCTTACTACGAGCAGTACTTC
- TRBJ2-7 - TRBV27 CASSSTGVVGGNEQYF TGTGCCAGCAGTTCGACCGGAGTGGTAGGGGGGAACGAGCAGTACTTC
- TRBJ1-2 - TRBV28 CASSSLGRSNYGYTF TGTGCCAGCAGTTCCCTGGGACGTTCTAACTATGGCTACACCTTC
- TRBJ2-2 few TRBV9 CASRPGGRNTGELFF TGTGCCAGCAGACCTGGAGGGCGGAACACCGGGGAGCTGTTTTTT
TRBD2 TRBJ2-5 - TRBV4-3 CASSQETSEETQYF TGCGCCAGCAGCCAAGAGACTAGCGAAGAGACCCAGTACTTC
TRBD2 TRBJ2-5 - TRBV7-6 CASSLARHGTIQETQYF TGTGCCAGCAGCTTAGCGAGGCATGGGACTATCCAAGAGACCCAGTACTTC
TRBD1 TRBJ1-4 - TRBV28 CASSYSGQGSEKLFF TGTGCCAGCAGTTATTCTGGACAGGGCAGTGAAAAACTGTTTTTT
- TRBJ2-7 - TRBV10-3 CAISPVGSYEQYF TGTGCCATCAGCCCAGTCGGGTCCTACGAGCAGTACTTC
- TRBJ2-2 - TRBV10-1 CATSRGARGTGELFF TGCGCCACCTCCAGGGGGGCTCGGGGCACCGGGGAGCTGTTTTTT
- TRBJ1-5 - TRBV6-1 CASSEWLSQPQHF TGTGCCAGCAGTGAATGGTTATCACAGCCCCAGCATTTT
- TRBJ1-3 - TRBV14 CASSQDHRSGNTIYF TGTGCCAGCAGCCAAGATCACAGATCAGGAAACACCATATATTTT
- TRBJ1-1 - TRBV27 CASSSLGRLNTEAFF TGTGCCAGCAGTTCCTTAGGACGTCTGAACACTGAAGCTTTCTTT
TRBD1 TRBJ2-1 - TRBV5-1 CASSLGQGAHNEQFF TGCGCCAGCAGCTTGGGACAGGGGGCTCACAATGAGCAGTTCTTC
TRBD2 TRBJ2-2 - TRBV19 CASSRTSGGTGELFF TGTGCCAGTAGTAGGACTAGCGGGGGAACCGGGGAGCTGTTTTTT
TRBD1 TRBJ1-2 once TRBV7-8 CASSLAPGQSYTF TGTGCCAGCAGCTTAGCCCCGGGACAGAGCTACACCTTC
TRBD1 TRBJ1-4 - TRBV6-1 CASSEAQGRGLEKLFF TGTGCCAGCAGTGAAGCGCAAGGCAGGGGGCTCGAAAAACTGTTTTTT
TRBD2 TRBJ2-1 - TRBV5-1 CASSLLGLADGEQFF TGCGCCAGCAGCTTATTGGGACTAGCTGACGGTGAGCAGTTCTTC
TRBD2 TRBJ2-7 - TRBV4-1 CASSRLAGVEQYF TGCGCCAGCAGCCGCTTAGCGGGAGTCGAGCAGTACTTC
TRBD2 TRBJ2-7 - TRBV4-3 CASSQIAGEHEQYF TGCGCCAGCAGCCAAATAGCGGGAGAGCACGAGCAGTACTTC
- TRBJ2-2 - TRBV27 CASSSPTGELFF TGTGCCAGCAGTTCCCCGACCGGGGAGCTGTTTTTT
TRBD2 TRBJ2-7 - TRBV28 CASSFGGSIYEQYF TGTGCCAGCAGTTTCGGGGGGAGCATCTACGAGCAGTACTTC
TRBD1 TRBJ2-7 - TRBV29-1 CSVAAGTASYEQYF TGCAGCGTAGCGGCCGGGACAGCATCCTACGAGCAGTACTTC
TRBD2 TRBJ2-3 - TRBV7-8 CASSRLAGYTDTQYF TGTGCCAGCAGCAGACTAGCGGGCTACACAGATACGCAGTATTTT
- TRBJ1-5 once TRBV19 CASSPQRGALRDQPQHF TGTGCCAGTAGCCCACAAAGGGGAGCCCTAAGAGATCAGCCCCAGCATTTT
- TRBJ2-1 - TRBV10-3 CAIRGQGTRYNEQFF TGTGCCATCCGGGGTCAAGGGACTCGCTACAATGAGCAGTTCTTC
- TRBJ2-5 - TRBV11-3 CASSFQGRETQYF TGTGCCAGCAGCTTTCAAGGTCGGGAGACCCAGTACTTC
- TRBJ1-4 - TRBV28 CASSWQGFTEKLFF TGTGCCAGCAGTTGGCAGGGCTTTACTGAAAAACTGTTTTTT
- TRBJ1-1 once TRBV28 CASSLPRWSEAFF TGTGCCAGCAGTCTCCCCAGGTGGTCTGAAGCTTTCTTT
TRBD1 TRBJ1-2 few TRBV19 CATETGEGYGYTF TGTGCCACCGAGACAGGGGAGGGCTATGGCTACACCTTC
TRBD1 TRBJ1-5 - TRBV19 CASRTGGAAGNQPQHF TGTGCCAGTAGAACAGGGGGAGCAGCGGGCAATCAGCCCCAGCATTTT
- TRBJ2-1 - TRBV7-3 CASSLSRVISYNEQFF TGTGCCAGCAGCTTAAGTCGCGTTATCTCCTACAATGAGCAGTTCTTC
- TRBJ1-4 once TRBV10-3 CAIRGTATNEKLFF TGTGCCATCAGGGGGACGGCAACTAATGAAAAACTGTTTTTT
- TRBJ1-2 - TRBV18 CASSPPSGQGAYGYTF TGTGCCAGCTCACCACCGTCGGGTCAGGGAGCGTATGGCTACACCTTC
TRBD1 TRBJ2-7 - TRBV11-2 CASSRTGYEQYF TGTGCCAGCAGCCGGACAGGGTACGAGCAGTACTTC
- TRBJ1-3 - TRBV5-1 CASSLPGVGNTIYF TGCGCCAGCAGCTTGCCAGGGGTCGGAAACACCATATATTTT
- TRBJ2-7 - TRBV28 CASSSPGNNYEQYF TGTGCCAGCAGTTCACCCGGGAATAACTACGAGCAGTACTTC
- TRBJ1-1 - TRBV7-9 CASRPQGWTDTEAFF TGTGCCAGTAGACCCCAGGGCTGGACCGACACTGAAGCTTTCTTT
- TRBJ2-1 - TRBV11-2 CASSPLGGDRYNEQFF TGTGCCAGCAGCCCTCTTGGTGGAGACCGCTACAATGAGCAGTTCTTC
TRBD1 TRBJ2-2 once TRBV27 CASSLRNQGATGELFF TGTGCCAGCAGTTTACGAAATCAGGGGGCGACTGGGGAGCTGTTTTTT
TRBD2 TRBJ2-1 once TRBV7-9 CASSPREGRYNEQFF TGTGCCAGCAGCCCGCGGGAGGGCCGCTACAATGAGCAGTTCTTC
TRBD1 TRBJ2-7 - TRBV19 CASSRGQIAYEQYF TGTGCCAGTAGTAGGGGACAGATAGCCTACGAGCAGTACTTC
- TRBJ2-7 once TRBV7-6 CASSSRYEQYF TGTGCCAGCAGCAGCCGCTACGAGCAGTACTTC
- TRBJ1-1 - TRBV2 CASTDRMNTEAFF TGTGCCAGCACGGATAGGATGAACACTGAAGCTTTCTTT